What follows are 25 T cell receptor beta chains derived from one specimen sequenced in a study of T cell responses to AZD1222 COVID-19 vaccine (dated by TCRdb to the early 2020s). The sample's time point label, decoded: baseline before first vaccination. The library was generated by the immunoSEQ multiplex PCR assay. This is the immuneACCESS table as TCRdb keeps it, with only in-frame sequences that have V and J called. A part of the clones is gone; compared with another copy, unresolved V genes explain less than half, and the rest is unexplained. In all, the sample holds fewer than 150,000 clones, and about 90% of those were seen once. The biggest ten clones account for 1.5% to 2% of the sample. The sequences come from peripheral blood, collected on day 0 of AZD1222 vaccination. These receptors all stem from an adult in good health.

This clone has only one observation. The rearrangement joins TRBV7-9 to TRBJ2-7, with D possibly being TRBD1 or TRBD2 (5 bases each). The CDR3 covers 13 residues. From germline, CDR1 is SEHNR and CDR2 FQNEAQ (reference sequence). V shed 8 bases and J shed 2 bases, with 13 bases lying between them. The CDR3 here is CASGRDHAYEQYF. The CDR3 DNA reads TGTGCCAGCGGCCGGGACCACGCCTACGAGCAGTACTTC.

The V gene is TRBV4-1, the J gene TRBJ1-3, with a tentative D call TRBD1 (5 bases). Germline V lookup: CDR1 MGHRA, CDR2 YSYEKL. V was clipped by 1 base and J by 2 bases, with 6 bases between them. This CDR3 is built from 14 residues. The CDR3 DNA reads as TGCGCCAGCAGCCAAGGGGGGACTGGAAACACCATATATTTT. Protein: CASSQGGTGNTIYF.

The chain has TRBV19 and TRBJ1-1, with 11 bases that match TRBD1. Trimming took 7 bases from V and 3 from J; bases not matched to a gene: 10. CDR3 length: 16 amino acids. Germline-derived CDR1 and CDR2 are LNHDA and SQIVND (reference sequence). The CDR3: CASKVHRDRGDTEAFF. In nucleotides, the CDR3 is TGTGCCAGTAAGGTCCACCGGGACAGGGGGGACACTGAAGCTTTCTTT.

Only one count was recorded for this clone. This chain connects TRBV9 to TRBJ2-3; 8 bases match TRBD2. The CDR3 is 15 residues long. J was trimmed by 3 bases and V by 5 bases; bases with no gene match: 8. Germline CDR1 reads SGDLS; CDR2 reads YYNGEE. CDR3 nucleotides: TGTGCCAGCAGGAGCGGGAGACGTCGTACAGATACGCAGTATTTT. It is translated as CASRSGRRRTDTQYF.

The chain recombines TRBV7-9 with TRBJ1-1, with 9 nucleotides matching TRBD1. V lost 5 bases and J lost 5; bases outside the gene matches: 9. Germline CDR1 SEHNR, CDR2 FQNEAQ (reference sequence). The CDR3 runs to 15 residues. This CDR3 reads CASSPTGGIKTEAFF. CDR3 bases: TGTGCCAGCAGCCCAACAGGGGGCATTAAAACTGAAGCTTTCTTT.

V gene TRBV24-1 combines with J gene TRBJ2-3; D call uncertain. The CDR3 totals 14 residues. Trimming removed 2 bases at V and 0 bases at J, with 5 bases between. Germline values: CDR1 KGHDR, CDR2 SFDVKD. CDR3 nucleotides: TGTGCCACCAGTGATTGGCGGAGCACAGATACGCAGTATTTT. The encoded protein is CATSDWRSTDTQYF.

This sequence joins TRBV4-1 and TRBJ1-6; 11 bases align to TRBD1. The CDR3 totals 19 residues. Unmatched junction bases numbered 4, after V lost 0 bases and J lost 0 bases. Germline CDR1 is MGHRA and CDR2 is YSYEKL. CDR3 nucleotides: TGCGCCAGCAGCCAAGATAGGGACAGGGGGGGCTCCTATAATTCACCCCTCCACTTT. Translation: CASSQDRDRGGSYNSPLHF.

This rearrangement joins TRBV15 to TRBJ2-1; TRBD2 matches 11 bases. CDR3 length equals 16 residues. With 0 bases clipped from V and 8 bases from J, the junction kept 6 bases outside the gene matches. The V gene's germline CDR1 is LNHNV and CDR2 YYDKDF (reference sequence). For the CDR3, the DNA is TGTGCCACCAGCAGAGATTTAGCGGGAGGGCCTGATGAGCAGTTCTTC. Amino acids: CATSRDLAGGPDEQFF.

This rearrangement joins TRBV6-6 to TRBJ1-2; 7 bases fit TRBD1. CDR1 is MNHNY and CDR2 is SVGAGI in the germline V gene (reference sequence). Losses at the gene ends were 6 bases for V and 3 bases for J; bases not matched to a gene: 4. The length of the CDR3 is 13 residues. The CDR3 sequence is CASRLTGDYGYTF. The CDR3 nucleotides are TGTGCCAGCAGGCTCACAGGGGACTATGGCTACACCTTC.

The V and J genes are TRBV7-8 and TRBJ1-5; D is undetermined. Germline V CDR1 and CDR2: SGHVS, FQNEAQ. Trimming pared 1 base from V and 2 bases from J, leaving 9 bases between. The CDR3 length is 15 residues. The CDR3 coding sequence is TGTGCCAGCAGCTTAGTTACCGGGGGCAATCAGCCCCAGCATTTT. As protein: CASSLVTGGNQPQHF.

The rearrangement links TRBV29-1 to TRBJ2-7, with unresolved D. CDR1 and CDR2 from the germline V gene are SQVTM and ANQGSEA. The CDR3 consists of 13 residues. The V and J ends lost 4 bases and 1 base respectively, with 11 bases between them. The CDR3 spells CSVVPGGSYEQYF. In nucleotides, the CDR3 is TGCAGCGTTGTTCCGGGCGGATCCTACGAGCAGTACTTC.

Worth noting for this clone: A much larger clone differs from this one at a single base, so this may be a read error. The chain has TRBV2 and TRBJ1-2, with TRBD1 identical over 7 bases. CDR1 is SNHLY, CDR2 FYNNEI, per germline. The J segment lost 4 bases and the V segment lost 8 bases, leaving 1 base of the junction unmatched. The CDR3 extends over 11 amino acids. CDR3 region: CASWDSYGYTF. In nucleotides, the CDR3 is TGTGCCAGCTGGGACAGCTATGGCTACACCTTC.

The rearrangement uses TRBV30 and TRBJ1-4; D remains ambiguous. The V end was cut by 5 bases, the J end by 9 bases, with 13 bases between. The germline CDR1 and CDR2 sequences are GTSNPN and SVGIG (reference sequence). The CDR3 loop spans 12 amino acids. The CDR3 DNA sequence: TGTGCCTGGGAATATGGAGGGAAAAAACTGTTTTTT. It encodes CAWEYGGKKLFF.

The CDR3 DNA sequence: TGTGCCACCAGCAGAGATCGCAGCCGACGGCTTGGGGCCAACGTCCTGACTTTC. This translates into CATSRDRSRRLGANVLTF. The genes are TRBV15 and TRBJ2-6; D not certain. CDR1 and CDR2 (germline): LNHNV, YYDKDF (reference sequence). Trimming cost V 0 bases and J 3 bases, with 15 bases left between them. This CDR3 has 18 residues.

The rearrangement uses TRBV19 and TRBJ2-7, with D unresolved. The length of the CDR3 is 15 residues. V was cut by 1 base and J by 1 base, with 11 bases left in between. Germline-derived CDR1 and CDR2 are LNHDA and SQIVND (reference sequence). The CDR3 here is CASSIVFGGSYEQYF. Here the CDR3 DNA reads TGTGCCAGTAGTATAGTCTTCGGCGGTTCCTACGAGCAGTACTTC.

This clone was counted between two and nine times. The chain combines TRBV28 with TRBJ1-2; D is unclear. The CDR3 has 15 residues. The germline CDR1 and CDR2 sequences are MDHEN and SYDVKM. V was pared by 4 bases and J by 7 bases, with 19 bases between. Written as DNA, the CDR3 is TGTGCCAGCAGTTCTCAAGCTAGCGGGCTTGGTGGCTACACCTTC. It translates to CASSSQASGLGGYTF.

V and J are TRBV14 and TRBJ1-2; the D gene is possibly TRBD1 (5 bases). The V gene lost 4 bases and the J gene lost 6 bases, with 15 bases spanning the gap. The CDR3 is 14 amino acids. CDR1 SGHDN and CDR2 FVKESK come from the germline V gene. DNA of the CDR3: TGTGCCAGCAGCCGAATCCAGGGAGGGCATGGCTACACCTTC. Residues: CASSRIQGGHGYTF.

This rearrangement joins TRBV19 to TRBJ1-3; no definite D call. This CDR3 comprises 12 residues. Germline V gene lookup returns CDR1 LNHDA and CDR2 SQIVND (reference sequence). The V and J ends lost 5 bases and 8 bases respectively, with 10 bases between them. CDR3 bases: TGTGCCAGTAGTCTTGCCACGGACACCATATATTTT. It yields the protein CASSLATDTIYF.

The chain combines TRBV7-9 with TRBJ2-2; D call uncertain. Germline lookup yields CDR1 SEHNR and CDR2 FQNEAQ (reference sequence). V dropped 5 bases and J dropped 5 bases, with 9 bases sitting between them. The CDR3 has 13 amino acids. The CDR3 sequence: CASSRVGTGELFF. CDR3 DNA: TGTGCCAGCAGCAGGGTTGGAACCGGGGAGCTGTTTTTT.

V gene TRBV5-6 combines with J gene TRBJ1-3, with D perhaps TRBD1 (6 bases). The CDR3 has 13 residues. The V gene's germline CDR1 is SGHDT and CDR2 YYEEEE. The CDR3 nucleotides are TGTGCTCAGCAGATCAGGGGACGAAACACCATATATTTT. Translated: CAQQIRGRNTIYF.

J is TRBJ1-2 and V is TRBV4-1, with TRBD1 as a possible D gene (5 bases). The CDR3 spans 14 residues. Trimming removed 0 bases at V and 8 bases at J, with 13 bases between. Germline CDR1 reads MGHRA; CDR2 reads YSYEKL. The DNA of the CDR3 is TGCGCCAGCAGCCAAGATATGGGGCGTAGGGGCTACACCTTC. Encoded protein: CASSQDMGRRGYTF.

The chain has TRBV12-3 or TRBV12-4 and TRBJ1-1, with TRBD1 matching over 8 bases. The CDR3 runs to 11 residues. V was clipped by 6 bases and J by 11 bases; unmatched bases: 5. Here the CDR3 reads CASSRGPRAFF. CDR3 bases: TGTGCCAGCAGCAGGGGGCCTAGGGCTTTCTTT.

CDR3: CASSSSRQASNEKLFF. The CDR3 DNA is TGTGCCAGCAGCTCGTCCCGACAGGCGAGTAATGAAAAACTGTTTTTT. The rearrangement links TRBV7-8 to TRBJ1-4; perhaps TRBD1 as D (6 bases). Germline V gene data show CDR1 as SGHVS and CDR2 as FQNEAQ. CDR3 length: 16 amino acids. V lost 4 bases, J lost 4 bases, and 16 bases lay in between.

V usage is TRBV7-6 and J usage is TRBJ1-2; D is possibly TRBD1 (6 bases). The CDR3 runs to 12 residues. The germline V and J ends were trimmed by 10 bases and 4 bases, with 13 bases remaining between them. Looked up from germline, CDR1 is SGHVS and CDR2 is FNYEAQ. This CDR3 reads CAMGAGPYGYTF. CDR3 coding DNA: TGTGCCATGGGGGCAGGACCCTATGGCTACACCTTC.

The chain uses TRBV28 and TRBJ1-1, with D unclear. This CDR3 region has 10 residues. Germline lookup yields CDR1 MDHEN and CDR2 SYDVKM. The V and J ends lost 8 bases and 9 bases respectively, with 10 bases between them. This chain's CDR3 is CASSSGKAFF. The DNA of the CDR3 is TGTGCCAGCTCATCGGGCAAAGCTTTCTTT.